A single sample gave rise to the 12 T cell receptor beta chains below, sequenced in a study of radiation and T cells in renal cell carcinoma. Time point here: baseline pretreatment blood. Documented treatment: 15 Gy SBRT to primary tumor, nephrectomy 4 weeks later. Some clones are missing from TCRdb's copy, which holds only in-frame ones; the method was immunoSEQ multiplex PCR. The sample includes some 120,000 clones, 82% seen only once; the top ten take under 4%. The sample was blood, taken from a patient whose treatment included radiotherapy and nephrectomy. Every receptor here comes from a woman aged 60-75 years with renal cell carcinoma.

The V gene is TRBV10-2, the J gene TRBJ1-1; D not certain. There are 13 residues in the CDR3. From germline, CDR1 is WSHSY and CDR2 SAAADI. V was pared by 7 bases and J by 1 base, with 10 bases between. The CDR3 reads CASILAGNTEAFF. The DNA for the CDR3 is TGCGCCAGCATTTTAGCAGGGAACACTGAAGCTTTCTTT.

In this sample, this clone turned up a few times. The rearrangement links TRBV29-1 to TRBJ2-1, with TRBD2 matching 8 bases. The CDR3 is 17 residues long. With V trimmed by 2 bases and J by 0 bases, 9 bases remained unmatched. Germline V gene data show CDR1 as SQVTM and CDR2 as ANQGSEA. In DNA, the CDR3 is TGCAGCGTTGAAAAGTGGCTAGCGGGTTACTCCTACAATGAGCAGTTCTTC. Its translation is CSVEKWLAGYSYNEQFF.

The J gene is TRBJ2-5, the V gene TRBV21-1; the table's D call, TRBD2, was not checked against the DNA. TRBV21-1 is labeled a pseudogene. The CDR3 contains 16 residues. This CDR3 is CASSREREENQETQYF. The DNA of the CDR3 is TGTGCCAGCAGCAGGGAGCGGGAGGAAAACCAAGAGACCCAGTACTTC.

This clone was observed a handful of times. This rearrangement joins TRBV7-9 to TRBJ1-1, with a weak D call TRBD1 (6 bases). The CDR3 covers 17 residues. The germline V gene has CDR1 SEHNR and CDR2 FQNEAQ (reference sequence). Trimming took off 5 bases at V and 1 base at J, with 20 bases between the two ends. CDR3 region: CASSPPKGGTPNTEAFF. DNA for the CDR3: TGTGCCAGCAGCCCTCCGAAGGGGGGGACACCGAACACTGAAGCTTTCTTT.

This rearrangement joins TRBV18 to TRBJ1-4; D call uncertain. Trimming cost V 4 bases and J 7 bases, with 10 bases left between them. This CDR3 contains 13 residues. Per the germline V gene, CDR1 is KGHSH and CDR2 is LQKENI. CDR3: CASSQAEGEKLFF. CDR3 bases: TGTGCCAGCTCACAAGCGGAGGGTGAAAAACTGTTTTTT.

As DNA, the CDR3 is TGTGCCAGTACTTCCTTAGGTGGGATGAACACTGAAGCTTTCTTT. Protein sequence: CASTSLGGMNTEAFF. The gene calls are TRBV19 and TRBJ1-1; unclear D gene. Germline V gene lookup returns CDR1 LNHDA and CDR2 SQIVND (reference sequence). CDR3 length: 15 residues. Trimming pared 7 bases from V and 0 bases from J, leaving 15 bases between.

J is TRBJ1-1 and V is TRBV2; D perhaps matches TRBD1 (6 bases). Germline values: CDR1 SNHLY, CDR2 FYNNEI. The CDR3 consists of 14 residues. V was clipped by 6 bases and J by 2 bases, with 13 bases between them. The DNA for the CDR3 is TGTGCCAGCAGAGGTAGGGACATCAACACTGAAGCTTTCTTT. Its protein is CASRGRDINTEAFF.

The CDR3 nucleotides are TGTGCCAGCAGCTCTGGACAGGGGGCCCCCTATGGCTACACCTTC. Residues: CASSSGQGAPYGYTF. The chain is built from TRBV5-6 and TRBJ1-2; 11 bases map to TRBD1. Germline trimming cut 3 bases from V and 4 bases from J; bases unmatched to any gene: 5. This CDR3 is 15 amino acids long. From germline, CDR1 is SGHDT and CDR2 YYEEEE.

This chain links TRBV23-1 with TRBJ1-2; weak D call: TRBD1 (5 bases). TRBV23-1 is labeled an ORF, and its function is uncertain. Trimming shortened V by 11 bases and J by 4 bases, and 23 bases separated the two germline ends. The CDR3 extends over 15 amino acids. The CDR3 loop is CAARGVLGTVYGYTF. DNA of the CDR3: TGCGCCGCACGGGGGGTATTGGGGACGGTCTATGGCTACACCTTC.

V gene TRBV9 combines with J gene TRBJ2-1; 7 bases match TRBD2. Germline assignment: CDR1 SGDLS and CDR2 YYNGEE. V trimming: 3 bases; J trimming: 1 base; junction bases outside the gene matches: 10. The CDR3 extends over 17 amino acids. Here the CDR3 DNA reads TGTGCCAGCAGCGCCGGGGGAGGGATGATATCCTACAATGAGCAGTTCTTC. This sequence encodes CASSAGGGMISYNEQFF.

V usage is TRBV27 and J usage is TRBJ1-1; D is perhaps TRBD1 (5 bases). Germline lookup yields CDR1 MNHEY and CDR2 SMNVEV (reference sequence). V lost 6 bases, J lost 6 bases, and 23 bases lay in between. There are 16 residues in the CDR3. The CDR3, as DNA: TGTGCCAGCAGCACGGACATTCCCGCACTAGGGGCTGAAGCTTTCTTT. This codes for CASSTDIPALGAEAFF.

V is TRBV6-6 and J is TRBJ2-7; TRBD1 might be the D (6 bases). Germline loops: CDR1 MNHNY, CDR2 SVGAGI (reference sequence). The germline V and J ends were trimmed by 7 bases and 0 bases, with 13 bases remaining between them. The CDR3 is made up of 14 amino acids. The chain's CDR3 is CASTTGLPSYEQYF. In DNA form, the CDR3 reads TGTGCCAGCACAACAGGGCTACCCTCCTACGAGCAGTACTTC.